This passage covers 26 T cell receptor beta chains from one sample sequenced in a study of blood T cells in healthy people across ages. A second PCR of about 7 to 11 cycles used a sample-barcoded 5' primer and a J-beta primer mix. TCRdb independently ran MiXCR on the 5' RACE reads; one entry per CDR3 protein. Of 600,000 to 800,000 distinct CDR3 sequences detected, under 25% appear once; the ten largest clones hold roughly 3.9%. The material sequenced was blood. These receptors were collected from a man between 65 and 85 years old in good health.

The V call is TRBV20-1, the J call TRBJ2-1, with TRBD2 matching 8 bases. This CDR3 is 16 amino acids long. Germline V gene data show CDR1 as DFQATT and CDR2 as SNEGSKA (reference sequence). Germline trimming cut 0 bases from V and 0 bases from J; bases unmatched to any gene: 4. The CDR3: CSAREIAGSSYNEQFF. DNA for the CDR3: TGCAGTGCTAGAGAAATAGCGGGGAGCTCCTACAATGAGCAGTTCTTC.

This clonotype was counted only a few times. J is TRBJ2-2 and V is TRBV10-3; D gene ambiguous. CDR3 length equals 13 residues. Germline V gives CDR1 ENHRY, CDR2 SYGVKD. The V and J ends lost 6 bases and 3 bases respectively, with 8 bases between them. The CDR3, as DNA: TGTGCCATCAGCAGCACAGACACCGGGGAGCTGTTTTTT. Its protein is CAISSTDTGELFF.

Many counts were recorded for this clonotype. The chain is built from TRBV12-5 and TRBJ2-5; D unresolved. Trimming stripped 4 bases from V and 0 bases from J, with 0 bases between. This CDR3 is built from 11 residues. Germline CDR1 LGHNT, CDR2 FRNRAP. The CDR3 spells CASGYQETQYF. The CDR3 DNA reads as TGTGCTAGTGGTTACCAAGAGACCCAGTACTTC. The full variable domain, its missing parts supplied by reference TRBV12-5 and TRBJ2-5, is DARVTQTPRHKVTEMGQEVTMRCQPILGHNTVFWYRQTMMQGLELLAYFRNRAPLDDSGMPKDRFSAEMPDATLATLKIQPSEPRDSAVYFCASGYQETQYFGPGTRLLVL.

This chain joins TRBV30 and TRBJ1-4; the D gene is possibly TRBD1 (6 bases). V lost 3 bases, J lost 7 bases, and 12 bases lay in between. The CDR3 has 13 residues. CDR1 is GTSNPN and CDR2 is SVGIG in the germline V gene (reference sequence). In nucleotides, the CDR3 is TGTGCCTGGAGCCACGGAGGGGGTGAAAAACTGTTTTTT. It codes for CAWSHGGGEKLFF.

This chain uses TRBV29-1 with TRBJ2-5; 11 bases align to TRBD2. Germline CDR1 SQVTM, CDR2 ANQGSEA. The CDR3 consists of 15 residues. J lost 5 bases, V lost 7 bases, and 12 bases had no gene match. CDR3 amino acids: CSASRTSGSAETQYF. The CDR3 DNA is TGCAGCGCCTCGCGAACTAGCGGGAGTGCGGAGACCCAGTACTTC.

The chain recombines TRBV20-1 with TRBJ2-1; possibly TRBD1 or TRBD2 for D (5 bases each). The germline V and J ends were trimmed by 6 bases and 0 bases, with 15 bases remaining between them. This CDR3 is 15 amino acids long. The germline gives CDR1 DFQATT, CDR2 SNEGSKA (reference sequence). CDR3 nucleotides: TGCAGTGCCCCCAACTGGGGGAGCTCCTACAATGAGCAGTTCTTC. Encoded protein: CSAPNWGSSYNEQFF.

The CDR3 sequence is CASSPPPTILSYEQYF. For the CDR3, the DNA is TGTGCCAGCTCACCACCACCGACTATTCTTTCCTACGAGCAGTACTTC. The chain joins TRBV18 to TRBJ2-7, with D perhaps matching TRBD2 (5 bases). Germline lookup yields CDR1 KGHSH and CDR2 LQKENI. The CDR3 loop spans 16 amino acids. Trimming removed 0 bases at V and 1 base at J, with 13 bases between.

This chain joins TRBV3-1 and TRBJ2-5; maybe TRBD1 (5 bases). The J call may be in error: the DNA end matches TRBJ2-7 better. The CDR3 runs to 14 residues. Per germline, CDR1 LGHDT and CDR2 YNNKEL (reference sequence). The CDR3 DNA reads TGTGCCAGCAGCCAAGGGTCTGGGGCCAACGAGCAGTACTTC. This gives the protein CASSQGSGANEQYF.

The sample holds a few counts of this clonotype. This chain uses TRBV5-1 with TRBJ2-7, with D perhaps TRBD2 (5 bases). Germline lookup yields CDR1 SGHRS and CDR2 YFSETQ. This CDR3 has 14 amino acids. The V and J ends lost 2 bases and 3 bases respectively, with 12 bases between them. The CDR3 sequence: CASSFLAEDYEQYF. As DNA, the CDR3 is TGCGCCAGCAGCTTCCTAGCAGAAGACTACGAGCAGTACTTC.

Only one count was recorded for this clonotype. This chain links TRBV6-5 with TRBJ1-4, with no clear D. Trimming removed 0 bases from V and 4 bases from J, with 15 bases in between. CDR3 size: 17 residues. The germline gives CDR1 MNHEY, CDR2 SVGAGI. The CDR3 coding sequence is TGTGCCAGCAGTTACTCGAGTTCCCCCGAGGGTAATGAAAAACTGTTTTTT. It codes for CASSYSSSPEGNEKLFF.

The rearrangement links TRBV15 to TRBJ2-3; D unresolved. Germline CDR1 and CDR2: LNHNV and YYDKDF (reference sequence). The CDR3 has 14 residues. Between the trimmed V and J ends, which lost 0 bases and 4 bases, there was a span of 8 bases. CDR3 bases: TGTGCCACCAGCAGAGATGCCCAGTCAGATACGCAGTATTTT. This encodes CATSRDAQSDTQYF.

The table lists this clonotype with a few counts. This chain uses TRBV5-1 with TRBJ2-7; D is perhaps TRBD2 (5 bases). The CDR3 contains 15 residues. With 4 bases removed from V and 0 bases from J, the gap between germline ends came to 14 bases. From germline, CDR1 is SGHRS and CDR2 YFSETQ. CDR3 DNA sequence: TGCGCCAGCAGCCCCTCGGGGTTCTACTCCTACGAGCAGTACTTC. Translation: CASSPSGFYSYEQYF.

This clonotype has only a few counts. This chain connects TRBV28 to TRBJ2-5, with 9 bases fitting TRBD1. The J call is uncertain, as TRBJ2-7 better fits the DNA end. The germline V gene encodes CDR1 MDHEN and CDR2 SYDVKM. The CDR3 extends over 15 amino acids. CDR3 in DNA: TGTGCCAGCGCCCCGCTAGGACAGGGGAGCCACGAGCAGTACTTC. It translates to CASAPLGQGSHEQYF.

This clonotype was recorded a few times. This rearrangement joins TRBV7-9 to TRBJ2-2, with a tentative D call TRBD2 (6 bases). CDR1 and CDR2 (germline): SEHNR, FQNEAQ (reference sequence). V gave up 0 bases and J gave up 4 bases, with 18 bases separating them. The CDR3 is 18 residues long. CDR3 sequence: CASSLAGVGTLVTGELFF. The CDR3 region has the DNA TGTGCCAGCAGCTTAGCGGGCGTTGGGACTCTTGTCACCGGGGAGCTGTTTTTT.

V and J are TRBV4-3 and TRBJ1-1; a weak D match, TRBD1 (5 bases). V was shortened by 1 base and J by 0 bases, with 12 bases between the two germline ends. The CDR3 runs to 16 residues. The germline V gene encodes CDR1 LGHNA and CDR2 YSLEER. CDR3 residues: CASSQVGGGMNTEAFF. The CDR3 DNA reads as TGCGCCAGCAGCCAAGTGGGGGGGGGAATGAACACTGAAGCTTTCTTT.

The chain is built from TRBV7-3 and TRBJ1-1, with no clear D. This CDR3 contains 13 residues. Germline CDR1 is SGHTA and CDR2 is FQGTGA. Trimming pared 5 bases from V and 1 base from J, leaving 8 bases between. CDR3 loop: CASSHTWNTEAFF. Here the CDR3 DNA reads TGTGCCAGCAGCCACACATGGAACACTGAAGCTTTCTTT.

V gene TRBV10-3 combines with J gene TRBJ1-4; unclear D gene. Trimming took off 0 bases at V and 4 bases at J, with 9 bases between the two ends. The V gene's germline CDR1 is ENHRY and CDR2 SYGVKD. The CDR3 spans 15 residues. The CDR3 here is CAISESIGSNEKLFF. The CDR3, as DNA: TGTGCCATCAGTGAGTCGATTGGCAGTAATGAAAAACTGTTTTTT.

A few counts support this clonotype. This chain joins TRBV28 and TRBJ2-1; the match to TRBD2 covers 10 bases. With 1 base clipped from V and 7 bases from J, the junction kept 4 bases outside the gene matches. Germline CDR1 is MDHEN and CDR2 is SYDVKM. The CDR3 totals 15 residues. CDR3 in DNA: TGTGCCAGCAGTTTATCCGGGACTAGCGCTAATGAGCAGTTCTTC. The encoded protein is CASSLSGTSANEQFF.

This clonotype was counted only a few times. The CDR3 region has the DNA TGTGCCAGCAACCCCGGGACATACTACAATGAGCAGTTCTTC. This codes for CASNPGTYYNEQFF. The J gene is TRBJ2-1, the V gene TRBV27; TRBD1 might be the D (6 bases). From germline, CDR1 is MNHEY and CDR2 SMNVEV (reference sequence). This CDR3 spans 14 amino acids. Trimming took off 7 bases at V and 3 bases at J, with 13 bases between the two ends.

The gene calls are TRBV20-1 and TRBJ2-4; D tentatively fits TRBD1 or TRBD2 (5 bases each). Germline CDR1 reads DFQATT; CDR2 reads SNEGSKA (reference sequence). The CDR3 length is 13 residues. Trimming removed 5 bases at V and 8 bases at J, with 16 bases between. The CDR3 region is CSARPLVGHIQYF. CDR3 nucleotides: TGCAGTGCTCGCCCACTAGTGGGGCACATTCAGTACTTC.

Concerning this clonotype: Because the CDR3 is missing its conserved closing phenylalanine or tryptophan, this is likely a read error. This rearrangement joins TRBV5-5 to TRBJ2-2; 7 bases line up with TRBD2. V was clipped by 2 bases and J by 2 bases; unmatched bases: 3. CDR1 is SGHKS and CDR2 is YYEKEE in the germline V gene (reference sequence). The CDR3 covers 15 residues. The CDR3 is CASSFGGVNTGELFV. CDR3 nucleotide sequence: TGTGCCAGCAGCTTTGGGGGGGTAAACACCGGGGAGCTGTTTGTT.

This clonotype has a handful of counts. V gene TRBV5-5 combines with J gene TRBJ2-4; 8 bases are a match to TRBD2. The CDR3 covers 15 residues. Looked up from germline, CDR1 is SGHKS and CDR2 is YYEKEE (reference sequence). The V segment lost 3 bases and the J segment 2 bases; nucleotides outside the gene matches: 4. CDR3 region: CASSYPGGTKNIQYF. CDR3 coding DNA: TGTGCCAGCAGCTATCCGGGAGGGACCAAAAACATTCAGTACTTC. The full variable domain, completed using reference TRBV5-5 and TRBJ2-4, is DAGVTQSPTHLIKTRGQQVTLRCSPISGHKSVSWYQQVLGQGPQFIFQYYEKEERGRGNFPDRFSARQFPNYSSELNVNALLLGDSALYLCASSYPGGTKNIQYFGAGTRLSVL.

This clonotype was seen repeatedly, ten times or more. The chain joins TRBV3-1 to TRBJ2-3; D is uncertain. The V gene's germline CDR1 is LGHDT and CDR2 YNNKEL (reference sequence). Trimming removed 2 bases at V and 1 base at J, with 7 bases between. The CDR3 is 14 amino acids. CDR3 coding DNA: TGTGCCAGCAGCCAACGGTCTGGCACAGATACGCAGTATTTT. Translation gives CASSQRSGTDTQYF.

V and J are TRBV30 and TRBJ2-7, with D perhaps given as TRBD1 or TRBD2 (7 bases each). V was shortened by 3 bases and J by 4 bases, with 16 bases between the two germline ends. This CDR3 comprises 14 residues. Germline-derived CDR1 and CDR2 are GTSNPN and SVGIG (reference sequence). CDR3 region: CAWSYAGGAYEQYF. DNA of the CDR3: TGTGCCTGGAGCTACGCAGGGGGGGCGTACGAGCAGTACTTC.

This clonotype was seen more than once but under ten times. The J gene is TRBJ2-5, the V gene TRBV20-1; 10 bases fit TRBD2. Near its end, the DNA agrees better with TRBJ2-1, so the J call may be wrong. CDR3 size: 13 residues. The germline V gene encodes CDR1 DFQATT and CDR2 SNEGSKA (reference sequence). The CDR3 bases are TGCAGTGCTAGTTCTAGCGGGAGCTTAGAGCAGTTCTTC. It codes for CSASSSGSLEQFF.

This clonotype was found a few times. The gene calls are TRBV11-3 and TRBJ2-1, with D perhaps TRBD2 (5 bases). The CDR3 is 14 residues long. Germline V gives CDR1 SGHNT, CDR2 YENEEA. V was trimmed by 1 base and J by 4 bases, leaving 8 bases between them. In DNA form, the CDR3 reads TGTGCCAGCAGCTTAGCCCGGGAATACAATGAGCAGTTCTTC. Its protein product is CASSLAREYNEQFF. Full variable domain (rest looked up from reference TRBV11-3 and TRBJ2-1): EAGVVQSPRYKIIEKKQPVAFWCNPISGHNTLYWYLQNLGQGPELLIRYENEEAVDDSQLPKDRFSAERLKGVDSTLKIQPAELGDSAVYLCASSLAREYNEQFFGPGTRLTVL.